These 13 T cell receptor beta chains were all obtained from the same sample, sequenced in a study of CD8+ T cells in alopecia areata. Markers used for sorting pooled cutaneous lymph node cells were CD4, CD8alpha, NKG2D, NKG2ACE and others. Reverse transcription of extracted RNA yielded cDNA, which provided the sequencing template. Method: immunoSEQ multiplex PCR; TCRdb's copy keeps in-frame clones and lacks some. Sampling found more than 250,000 clones, none seen once. The specimen was CD4+ T cells sorted from a lymph node. The receptors stem from a C3H/HeJ mouse with alopecia areata. The strain's MHC haplotype is H2-k.

Details on this clone: The genes are named according to mouse. Read coverage stops 4 residues before the CDR3 terminus; the germline J gene supplies the remainder. Other DNA sequences in the sample encode the same CDR3. The chain uses TRBV13-2 and TRBJ2-5; 10 bases match TRBD2. CDR1 is NNHNN and CDR2 is SYGAGS in the germline V gene (reference sequence). CDR3 length: 14 amino acids. CDR3 sequence: CASGEGLGEDTQYF. Partial CDR3 DNA: TGTGCCAGCGGTGAAGGACTGGGGGAGGAC.

This clone showed up just a few times. The germline and genes are mouse ones. The read finishes 4 residues shy of the CDR3 end, and the germline J gene is used to complete it. The chain couples TRBV1 to TRBJ2-5; 8 nucleotides align to TRBD1. CDR1 and CDR2 (germline): NSQYPW, LRSPGD (reference sequence). The V and J ends lost 3 bases and 0 bases, in that order; junction bases with no gene match: 5. CDR3 size: 16 residues. The CDR3 reads CTCSAQGAGNQDTQYF. The CDR3 bases that were read are TGCACCTGCAGTGCGCAGGGGGCGGGTAACCAAGAC.

A remark on this clone: Genes and germline come from the mouse. The read stops 3 residues short of the end of the CDR3; the missing end is completed from the germline J gene. Distinct nucleotide sequences in the sample also encode this CDR3. This chain uses TRBV1 with TRBJ1-6; 7 nucleotides line up with TRBD1. TRBJ1-6 is given ORF status, its function remaining uncertain. The V gene end was trimmed by 3 bases and the J gene end by 2 bases; junction bases not matched to a gene: 1. Per the germline V gene, CDR1 is NSQYPW and CDR2 is LRSPGD (reference sequence). The CDR3 covers 15 residues. The covered CDR3 bases are TGCACCTGCAGTGCGGGACAGACCTATAATTCGCCC. Protein product: CTCSAGQTYNSP. The full CDR3 is CTCSAGQTYNSPLYF.

This clone was counted between two and nine times. Mouse germline and gene names are used. The read finishes 4 residues shy of the CDR3 end, and the germline J gene is used to complete it. The chain carries TRBV17 and TRBJ2-2, with 12 bases matching TRBD2. The CDR3 loop spans 16 amino acids. Germline lookup yields CDR1 MNHDT and CDR2 YYDKIL. The trim removed 3 bases at V and 4 bases at J, leaving 3 bases unmatched. CDR3 protein: CASSRTGGAPTGQLYF. The covered CDR3 bases are TGTGCTAGCAGTAGGACTGGGGGGGCGCCCACCGGG. Supplemented by reference TRBV17 and TRBJ2-2, the full variable domain reads DTTVKQNPRYKLARVGKPVNLICSQTMNHDTMYWYQKKPNQAPKLLLFYYDKILNREADTFEKFQSSRPNNSFCSLYIGSAGLEYSAMYLCASSRTGGAPTGQLYFGEGSKLTVL.

This clone has just a few counts. Since a much larger clone is just one base distant, this may be a read error. Genes and germline are mouse. From the germline J gene comes the end of the CDR3, since the read stops 4 residues before it. The chain links TRBV13-1 to TRBJ2-7, with TRBD1 matching over 7 bases. The CDR3 extends over 12 amino acids. The germline gives CDR1 NSHNY, CDR2 SYGAGN. The covered CDR3 bases are TGTGCCAGCAGTGATACAGGGGAT. Translation gives CASSDTGD. The CDR3, in full, reads CASSDTGDEQYF.

The sample holds a few counts of this clone. Gene names and germline refer to mouse. The DNA ends 4 residues before the CDR3 does, and the rest of the CDR3 is filled in from the germline J gene. This chain connects TRBV5 to TRBJ2-4; the match to TRBD2 covers 9 bases. Germline V lookup: CDR1 LGHNA, CDR2 YNLKQL (reference sequence). The CDR3 has 14 amino acids. This CDR3 reads CASSQNWGENTLYF. The CDR3 DNA, read in part, is TGTGCCAGCAGCCAGAACTGGGGGGAAAAC.

Only a few counts were recorded for this clone. All gene names here are mouse names. The DNA ends 4 residues before the CDR3 does, and the rest of the CDR3 is filled in from the germline J gene. The gene calls are TRBV19 and TRBJ2-3, with 9 bases matching TRBD1. Losses at the gene ends were 3 bases for V and 2 bases for J; bases not matched to a gene: 7. The CDR3 totals 16 residues. Germline-derived CDR1 and CDR2 are FNHDT and SITEND (reference sequence). CDR3 bases read: TGTGCCAGCAGTAAAAACAGGGGGCGCGATGCAGAA. Encoded protein: CASSKNRGRDAE. Given in full, the CDR3 is CASSKNRGRDAETLYF.

This clone has a handful of counts. Gene names denote mouse genes. With the read ending 4 residues before the CDR3 end, the germline J gene is used to fill in that end. The same CDR3 also results from other DNA sequences found in this sample. The chain recombines TRBV13-1 with TRBJ1-2, with D tentatively TRBD1 (5 bases). V was clipped by 3 bases and J by 4 bases, with 7 bases between them. Germline lookup yields CDR1 NSHNY and CDR2 SYGAGN. CDR3 length: 12 residues. The DNA read from the CDR3 is TGTGCCAGCAGTGGACAGTCCTCC. Translated, it gives CASSGQSS. The CDR3 as a whole reads CASSGQSSDYTF.

A note on this clone: The gene symbols are mouse symbols. The DNA ends 4 residues before the CDR3 does, and the rest of the CDR3 is filled in from the germline J gene. The chain combines TRBV29 with TRBJ2-1; TRBD1 is a possible D gene (6 bases). Trimming left V 3 bases short and J 2 bases short, with 8 bases between. Germline V gene lookup returns CDR1 MSHET and CDR2 SYDVDS. The CDR3 loop spans 14 amino acids. The sequenced CDR3 bases are TGTGCTAGCAGTTTGGGGACATACTATGCT. Its protein product is CASSLGTYYA. The CDR3 in its entirety is CASSLGTYYAEQFF.

Notes on this clone: A much larger clone differs from this one at a single base, so this may be a read error. Germline and genes: mouse. The read finishes 4 residues shy of the CDR3 end, and the germline J gene is used to complete it. Within the sample, other DNA sequences also encode this same CDR3. This chain joins TRBV13-1 and TRBJ2-1; possible D gene TRBD2, 6 bases. Deletions cut 2 bases from V and 1 base from J, with 7 bases between. The germline gives CDR1 NSHNY, CDR2 SYGAGN. The CDR3 spans 14 residues. CDR3 bases read: TGTGCCAGCAGTGAGCTGGGGAACTATGCT. Amino acid sequence: CASSELGNYA. The CDR3 as a whole reads CASSELGNYAEQFF.

For this clone: The genes are named according to mouse. Read coverage stops 4 residues before the CDR3 terminus; the germline J gene supplies the remainder. The rearrangement links TRBV5 to TRBJ2-7; a weak D match, TRBD2 (6 bases). Looked up from germline, CDR1 is LGHNA and CDR2 is YNLKQL (reference sequence). V lost 3 bases to trimming and J lost 0 bases, with 12 bases between them. This CDR3 has 15 amino acids. CDR3 bases read: TGTGCCAGCAGCCACTGGGGAACGAGCTCCTAT. Translation gives CASSHWGTSSY. The full CDR3 is CASSHWGTSSYEQYF.

This clone was observed many times. The genes and germline here are from mouse. The CDR3 end lies 4 residues beyond the end of the read and is filled in from the germline J gene. This sample also contains other DNA sequences that code for the same CDR3. This chain uses TRBV1 with TRBJ2-5; 10 bases line up with TRBD1. This CDR3 is built from 15 residues. V was clipped by 1 base and J by 2 bases; unmatched bases: 0. CDR1 and CDR2 from the germline V gene are NSQYPW and LRSPGD (reference sequence). CDR3 region: CTCSAGTGGQDTQYF. Incomplete CDR3 DNA: TGCACCTGCAGTGCAGGGACAGGGGGCCAAGAC.

This clone was counted only a few times. Gene names are mouse gene names. Sequencing ends 4 residues short of the CDR3 end; the germline J gene provides the rest. The rearrangement uses TRBV13-3 and TRBJ2-3; 8 bases map to TRBD2. CDR1 and CDR2 (germline): NNHDY, SYVADS. The CDR3 is 15 amino acids. Trimming removed 0 bases from V and 4 bases from J; junction bases left unmatched: 4. The CDR3 reads CASSDALGGSETLYF. The covered CDR3 bases are TGTGCCAGCAGTGATGCGCTGGGGGGTTCAGAA.